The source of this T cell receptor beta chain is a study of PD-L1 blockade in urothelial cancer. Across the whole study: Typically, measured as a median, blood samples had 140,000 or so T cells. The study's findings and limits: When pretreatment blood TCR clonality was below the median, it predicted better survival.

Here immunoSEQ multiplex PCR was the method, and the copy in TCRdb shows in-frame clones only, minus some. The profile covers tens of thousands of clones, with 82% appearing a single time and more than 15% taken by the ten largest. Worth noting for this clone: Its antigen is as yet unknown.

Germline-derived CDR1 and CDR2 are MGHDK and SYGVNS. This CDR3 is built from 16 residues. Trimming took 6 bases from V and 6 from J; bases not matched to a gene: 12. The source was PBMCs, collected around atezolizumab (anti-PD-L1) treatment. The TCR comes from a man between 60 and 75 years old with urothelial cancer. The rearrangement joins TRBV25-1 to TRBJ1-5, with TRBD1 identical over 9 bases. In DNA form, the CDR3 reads TGTGCCAGCAGGCCGGGACAGGGACATTTTCGTCAGCCCCAGCATTTT. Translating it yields CASRPGQGHFRQPQHF.